The 32 T cell receptor beta chains presented below share a single source sample, sequenced in a study of yellow fever vaccine responses in identical twins. TCRdb fed the RT-PCR reads into MiXCR, producing one record per CDR3 protein. The sample shows some 23,000 distinct CDR3 sequences, under 80% of them seen only once. Source: T cells from blood (PBMCs), unsorted or a sorted subset (not recorded which), taken before or after yellow fever vaccination (not recorded which). The source is a woman aged 18-35 years who received the yellow fever vaccine.

The chain couples TRBV7-7 to TRBJ2-3; D ambiguous. The CDR3 is 15 amino acids. Per the germline V gene, CDR1 is SSHAT and CDR2 is FNYEAQ (reference sequence). V dropped 1 base and J dropped 4 bases, with 12 bases sitting between them. CDR3 residues: CASSLGVRLSDTQYF. The DNA of the CDR3 is TGTGCCAGCAGCTTAGGTGTGAGATTGTCAGATACGCAGTATTTT.

The genes are TRBV5-1 and TRBJ2-4; the D is unclear. Deletions cut 0 bases from V and 0 bases from J, with 13 bases between. This CDR3 is 17 amino acids long. From germline, CDR1 is SGHRS and CDR2 YFSETQ. The CDR3 DNA is TGCGCCAGCAGCTTGGATGCTGCCGGGCTAGCCAAAAACATTCAGTACTTC. Protein product: CASSLDAAGLAKNIQYF.

This clonotype was recorded a few times. The genes are TRBV27 and TRBJ2-3; no firm D call. The germline CDR1 and CDR2 sequences are MNHEY and SMNVEV (reference sequence). Trimming removed 8 bases at V and 1 base at J, with 19 bases between. The CDR3 length is 16 residues. DNA for the CDR3: TGTGCCAGCGGCTCGTGGGAATTAGAGGGCACAGATACGCAGTATTTT. Its protein is CASGSWELEGTDTQYF.

This chain links TRBV28 with TRBJ2-1; TRBD2 matches 13 bases. The length of the CDR3 is 15 residues. The junction had 7 bases not matched to a gene; V was cut back by 7 bases and J by 7 bases. Germline CDR1 reads MDHEN; CDR2 reads SYDVKM. CDR3 residues: CASIHQGLAGNEQFF. In DNA, the CDR3 is TGTGCCAGCATACACCAGGGACTAGCGGGAAATGAGCAGTTCTTC. The full variable domain, rest sourced from reference TRBV28 and TRBJ2-1, is DVKVTQSSRYLVKRTGEKVFLECVQDMDHENMFWYRQDPGLGLRLIYFSYDVKMKEKGDIPEGYSVSREKKERFSLILESASTNQTSMYLCASIHQGLAGNEQFFGPGTRLTVL.

CDR3 sequence: CASRTTGVGNQPQHF. In DNA form, the CDR3 reads TGTGCCAGTAGAACTACAGGTGTGGGCAATCAGCCCCAGCATTTT. This rearrangement joins TRBV19 to TRBJ1-5; D possibly corresponds to TRBD1 (5 bases). The germline V and J ends were trimmed by 6 bases and 2 bases, with 14 bases remaining between them. Germline V gives CDR1 LNHDA, CDR2 SQIVND (reference sequence). The CDR3 runs 15 residues.

V is TRBV13 and J is TRBJ2-7, with 10 bases that match TRBD2. The V segment lost 6 bases and the J segment 1 base; nucleotides outside the gene matches: 6. CDR1 and CDR2 from the germline V gene are PRHDT and FYEKMQ (reference sequence). The CDR3 spans 15 residues. CDR3 nucleotide sequence: TGTGCCAGCAGACCCGGGACTAGCGAATCCTACGAGCAGTACTTC. Translated, it gives CASRPGTSESYEQYF.

This clonotype occurred once. This chain joins TRBV28 and TRBJ2-3; 7 bases align to TRBD2. This CDR3 spans 14 amino acids. Trimming cost V 5 bases and J 4 bases; bases outside gene matches: 6. Germline V gene data show CDR1 as MDHEN and CDR2 as SYDVKM. In DNA, the CDR3 is TGTGCCAGCAGTGCCGGACTAGGCCCAGATACGCAGTATTTT. Its protein is CASSAGLGPDTQYF.

The chain has TRBV10-1 and TRBJ2-3, with TRBD2 matching over 8 bases. Germline-derived CDR1 and CDR2 are WNHNN and SYGVQD (reference sequence). There are 15 residues in the CDR3. J was trimmed by 2 bases and V by 4 bases; bases with no gene match: 5. In nucleotides, the CDR3 is TGCGCCAGCAGTGGGCTAGCGGGTTTCACAGATACGCAGTATTTT. Amino acids: CASSGLAGFTDTQYF.

This clonotype was recorded a few times. The chain joins TRBV12-3 or TRBV12-4 to TRBJ1-5; D gene ambiguous. The ends were cut back, 2 bases at V and 0 bases at J, with 11 bases in the middle. This CDR3 spans 16 amino acids. CDR3 coding DNA: TGTGCCAGCAGTTTAAATAGAATCCTTAGCAATCAGCCCCAGCATTTT. Encoded protein: CASSLNRILSNQPQHF.

The chain carries TRBV29-1 and TRBJ1-1; D gene ambiguous. CDR1 and CDR2 (germline): SQVTM, ANQGSEA. Between the trimmed V and J ends, which lost 6 bases and 4 bases, there was a span of 12 bases. This CDR3 comprises 12 residues. In nucleotides, the CDR3 is TGCAGCGTCCGCGGAGGGAGCACTGAAGCTTTCTTT. This gives the protein CSVRGGSTEAFF.

This rearrangement joins TRBV2 to TRBJ2-7; D unclear. Trimming took 6 bases from V and 1 from J, leaving 4 bases between them. Germline V gene sequence: CDR1 SNHLY, CDR2 FYNNEI. The CDR3 runs 11 residues. The CDR3 reads CASSQSYEQYF. CDR3 DNA sequence: TGTGCCAGCAGCCAATCCTACGAGCAGTACTTC.

The chain has TRBV7-9 and TRBJ2-7; D uncertain. The CDR3 is made up of 13 amino acids. CDR1 is SEHNR, CDR2 FQNEAQ, per germline (reference sequence). Trimming left V 4 bases short and J 0 bases short, with 7 bases between. The CDR3 nucleotides read TGTGCCAGCAGCTCGACACTCTCCTACGAGCAGTACGTC. Residues: CASSSTLSYEQYV.

The chain carries TRBV15 and TRBJ2-7; D is ambiguous. The CDR3 runs to 16 residues. The germline CDR1 and CDR2 sequences are LNHNV and YYDKDF (reference sequence). V lost 0 bases to trimming and J lost 2 bases, with 14 bases between them. This CDR3 is CATSREAAPSTYEQYV. The CDR3 region has the DNA TGTGCCACCAGCAGAGAGGCGGCTCCCTCGACCTACGAGCAGTACGTC.

The J gene is TRBJ2-1, the V gene TRBV29-1; possibly TRBD1 or TRBD2 for D (5 bases each). The CDR3 runs 14 residues. V was pared by 5 bases and J by 4 bases, with 15 bases between. The V gene's germline CDR1 is SQVTM and CDR2 ANQGSEA. DNA of the CDR3: TGCAGCGTTCCGGGGCCAGCGAATTACAATGAGCAGTTCTTC. Amino acid sequence: CSVPGPANYNEQFF.

The chain links TRBV28 to TRBJ2-3; tentatively, D is TRBD2 (6 bases). Between the trimmed V and J ends, which lost 7 bases and 7 bases, there was a span of 21 bases. CDR1 is MDHEN and CDR2 is SYDVKM in the germline V gene. The CDR3 has 15 amino acids. In DNA form, the CDR3 reads TGTGCCAGCACCATAAGTGGGACTCGACTACATACGCAGTATTTT. Amino acids: CASTISGTRLHTQYF. The complete variable domain, with remaining parts taken from reference TRBV28 and TRBJ2-3, reads DVKVTQSSRYLVKRTGEKVFLECVQDMDHENMFWYRQDPGLGLRLIYFSYDVKMKEKGDIPEGYSVSREKKERFSLILESASTNQTSMYLCASTISGTRLHTQYFGPGTRLTVL.

This clonotype was counted a single time. The rearrangement uses TRBV11-3 and TRBJ1-1; D gene uncertain. Trimming left V 6 bases short and J 3 bases short, with 5 bases between. Germline CDR1 is SGHNT and CDR2 is YENEEA. The CDR3 has 11 residues. For the CDR3, the DNA is TGTGCCAGCAGGGCTTACACTGAAGCTTTCTTT. As protein: CASRAYTEAFF.

This chain connects TRBV2 to TRBJ2-3, with no clear D. There are 13 residues in the CDR3. Trimming took 3 bases from V and 3 from J, leaving 7 bases between them. Germline loops: CDR1 SNHLY, CDR2 FYNNEI. The CDR3 coding sequence is TGTGCCAGCAGTGAGTTTCGTACAGATACGCAGTATTTT. It translates to CASSEFRTDTQYF.

The chain employs TRBV19 and TRBJ1-5, with D hard to call. Germline CDR1 reads LNHDA; CDR2 reads SQIVND (reference sequence). CDR3 length equals 14 residues. V lost 2 bases to trimming and J lost 7 bases, with 12 bases between them. CDR3 residues: CASSILAGNQPQHF. The CDR3 nucleotides read TGTGCCAGTAGTATATTGGCGGGTAACCAGCCCCAGCATTTT.

The genes are TRBV11-2 and TRBJ2-1; 10 positions agree with TRBD1. This CDR3 is built from 17 residues. The ends lost 0 bases at V and 9 bases at J; junction bases unmatched: 11. CDR1 is SGHAT and CDR2 is FQNNGV in the germline V gene. This CDR3 reads CASSLDFFGTGVSEQFF. The CDR3, as DNA: TGTGCCAGCAGCTTAGATTTTTTCGGGACAGGGGTCAGTGAGCAGTTCTTC.

The chain has TRBV23-1 and TRBJ2-7, with no clear D. TRBV23-1 is recorded as an ORF, its role being uncertain. V gave up 7 bases and J gave up 6 bases, with 10 bases separating them. This CDR3 spans 11 amino acids. The CDR3 DNA reads as TGCGCCAGCAACCCCGCCATCGAGCAGTACTTC. Translating it yields CASNPAIEQYF.

The chain recombines TRBV12-3 or TRBV12-4 with TRBJ1-3; D remains ambiguous. The CDR3 spans 16 residues. The germline V and J ends were trimmed by 3 bases and 0 bases, with 12 bases remaining between them. As DNA, the CDR3 is TGTGCCAGCAGTTTGGAGACACGGAACTCTGGAAACACCATATATTTT. Translation: CASSLETRNSGNTIYF.

The chain employs TRBV3-1 and TRBJ1-1; weak D call: TRBD1 (5 bases). The V end was cut by 1 base, the J end by 4 bases, with 10 bases between. There are 14 residues in the CDR3. The germline V gene has CDR1 LGHDT and CDR2 YNNKEL (reference sequence). CDR3 region: CASSQGMGGTEAFF. DNA of the CDR3: TGTGCCAGCAGCCAAGGTATGGGGGGCACTGAAGCTTTCTTT.

V usage is TRBV13 and J usage is TRBJ2-1, with 7 nucleotides matching TRBD2. The CDR3 consists of 14 residues. The V and J ends lost 8 bases and 2 bases, in that order; junction bases with no gene match: 6. Germline-derived CDR1 and CDR2 are PRHDT and FYEKMQ (reference sequence). The CDR3 sequence is CASSTSSAYNEQFF. As DNA, the CDR3 is TGTGCCAGCTCGACTAGCTCGGCCTACAATGAGCAGTTCTTC.

The chain employs TRBV10-3 and TRBJ1-6; D unclear. Looked up from germline, CDR1 is ENHRY and CDR2 is SYGVKD. The CDR3 contains 18 residues. The V end was cut by 2 bases, the J end by 4 bases, with 18 bases between. CDR3 DNA sequence: TGTGCCATCAGTGAGACCCCTGCTGGGGATGATTATAATTCACCCCTCCACTTT. This codes for CAISETPAGDDYNSPLHF.

The CDR3 coding sequence is TGTGCCAGCAGCTTTTACCCCCCCCAGAGGCCGAACACCGGGGAGCTGTTTTTT. This encodes CASSFYPPQRPNTGELFF. V is TRBV11-2 and J is TRBJ2-2; no firm D call. V was clipped by 3 bases and J by 0 bases, with 17 bases between them. This CDR3 spans 18 amino acids. CDR1 and CDR2 from the germline V gene are SGHAT and FQNNGV.

The chain is built from TRBV28 and TRBJ2-7, with TRBD1 as a possible D gene (5 bases). The CDR3 length is 13 residues. Trimming took off 5 bases at V and 2 bases at J, with 10 bases between the two ends. Germline V gene lookup returns CDR1 MDHEN and CDR2 SYDVKM. CDR3 sequence reads: CASSPGQTYEQYF. In nucleotides, the CDR3 is TGTGCCAGCAGTCCTGGACAAACCTACGAGCAGTACTTC.

The CDR3 here is CASSSGQGAYEQYF. DNA of the CDR3: TGCGCCAGCAGCTCCGGACAGGGGGCCTACGAGCAGTACTTC. The rearrangement links TRBV5-1 to TRBJ2-7, with 10 bases lining up with TRBD1. The CDR3 consists of 14 residues. The V and J ends lost 3 bases and 2 bases, in that order; junction bases with no gene match: 2. The germline V gene has CDR1 SGHRS and CDR2 YFSETQ.

This rearrangement joins TRBV14 to TRBJ1-5, with 12 bases fitting TRBD1. Germline V gene lookup returns CDR1 SGHDN and CDR2 FVKESK. Trimming cost V 4 bases and J 9 bases; bases outside gene matches: 4. The CDR3 is 14 residues long. The CDR3 coding sequence is TGTGCCAGCAGCCCGGGGACAGGGGGCATGCCCCAGCATTTT. Its translation: CASSPGTGGMPQHF.

The CDR3 DNA follows: TGTGCCAGCAGTGATTCGGGGCCCAATCAGCCCCAGCATTTT. Translation: CASSDSGPNQPQHF. This chain uses TRBV25-1 with TRBJ1-5; tentative D call: TRBD1 (5 bases). Germline V CDR1 and CDR2: MGHDK, SYGVNS. This CDR3 region has 14 residues. V was pared by 3 bases and J by 3 bases, with 9 bases between.

This clonotype was detected a few times. The chain uses TRBV20-1 and TRBJ2-2, with D uncertain. V lost 3 bases to trimming and J lost 5 bases, with 10 bases between them. The CDR3 covers 13 residues. The germline gives CDR1 DFQATT, CDR2 SNEGSKA (reference sequence). The CDR3 spells CSASTLVTGELFF. The CDR3 DNA sequence: TGCAGTGCTAGTACGCTCGTGACCGGGGAGCTGTTTTTT.

V usage is TRBV7-4 and J usage is TRBJ2-3; D is ambiguous. This CDR3 contains 16 residues. Germline lookup yields CDR1 SGHVT and CDR2 SQSDAQ. V lost 3 bases and J lost 4, with 17 bases in between. CDR3 sequence reads: CASSFFFMTQSDTQYF. The CDR3 DNA sequence: TGTGCCAGCAGCTTCTTTTTTATGACTCAATCAGATACGCAGTATTTT.

J is TRBJ1-3 and V is TRBV2, with D possibly matching TRBD1 (5 bases). CDR1 and CDR2 from the germline V gene are SNHLY and FYNNEI. The CDR3 runs 16 residues. Trimming shortened V by 3 bases and J by 0 bases, and 12 bases separated the two germline ends. Here the CDR3 DNA reads TGTGCCAGCAGTGAGGTGCGGGGACCCTCTGGAAACACCATATATTTT. It is translated as CASSEVRGPSGNTIYF.